This T cell receptor (beta chain) was found in a study of CD8 T cells in Susac syndrome. This clonotype has a single count. The RNA, about 0.5 to 1 ug, was put through reverse transcription using random hexamers. MiXCR was run by TCRdb on the immunoSEQ multiplex PCR reads, yielding one entry per CDR3 protein. Here the sample spans approximately 150,000 distinct CDR3 sequences, approximately 95% being singletons. The authors sequenced TCR beta from blood CD8+ and CD4+ T cells. Material: CD4+ T cells from PBMCs. The TCR comes from a human donor with multiple sclerosis.

The CDR3 DNA is TGTGCCAGCACCGAAGGCGGCACAGATACGCAGTATTTT. This gives the protein CASTEGGTDTQYF. The chain employs TRBV6-5 and TRBJ2-3; D remains ambiguous. Between the trimmed V and J ends, which lost 7 bases and 1 base, there was a span of 9 bases. Germline V gene data show CDR1 as MNHEY and CDR2 as SVGAGI. This CDR3 spans 13 amino acids.